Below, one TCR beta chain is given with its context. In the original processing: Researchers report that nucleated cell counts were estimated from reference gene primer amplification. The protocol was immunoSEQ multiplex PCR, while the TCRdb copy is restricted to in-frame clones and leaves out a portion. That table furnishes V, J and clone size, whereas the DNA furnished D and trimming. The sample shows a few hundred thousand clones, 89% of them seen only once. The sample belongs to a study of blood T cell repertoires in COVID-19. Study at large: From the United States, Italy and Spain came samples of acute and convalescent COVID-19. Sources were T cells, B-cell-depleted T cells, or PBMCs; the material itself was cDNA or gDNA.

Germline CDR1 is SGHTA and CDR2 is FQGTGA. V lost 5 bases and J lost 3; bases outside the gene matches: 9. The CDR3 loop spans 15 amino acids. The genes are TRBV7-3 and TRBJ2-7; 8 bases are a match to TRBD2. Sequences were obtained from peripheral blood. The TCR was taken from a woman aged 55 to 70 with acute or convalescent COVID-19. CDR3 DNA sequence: TGTGCCAGCAGCCCGGGAGGGGGGGCTGACTACGAGCAGTACTTC. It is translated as CASSPGGGADYEQYF. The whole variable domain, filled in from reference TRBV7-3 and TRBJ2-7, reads GAGVSQTPSNKVTEKGKYVELRCDPISGHTALYWYRQSLGQGPEFLIYFQGTGAADDSGLPNDRFFAVRPEGSVSTLKIQRTERGDSAVYLCASSPGGGADYEQYFGPGTRLTVT.